These 21 T cell receptor beta chains were all obtained from the same sample, sequenced in a study of T cells after posttransplantation cyclophosphamide. Only in-frame clones appear in the TCRdb table, and some are missing; sequencing was by immunoSEQ multiplex PCR. The table lists tens of thousands of clones, with no singletons. The material sequenced was PBMCs. These receptors all come from a woman between 50 and 59 years old in good health and a related stem cell transplant donor.

In its sample, this clone was seen many times. J is TRBJ2-2 and V is TRBV19, with D hard to call. V was clipped by 1 base and J by 0 bases, with 9 bases between them. From germline, CDR1 is LNHDA and CDR2 SQIVND (reference sequence). The length of the CDR3 is 16 residues. CDR3 nucleotides: TGTGCCAGTAGTATAGCGGTTCCCGCGAACACCGGGGAGCTGTTTTTT. It is translated as CASSIAVPANTGELFF.

This clone was seen repeatedly, ten times or more. The chain couples TRBV7-9 to TRBJ1-1, with TRBD1 as a possible D gene (5 bases). V shed 5 bases and J shed 4 bases, with 20 bases lying between them. The CDR3 loop spans 16 amino acids. CDR1 SEHNR and CDR2 FQNEAQ come from the germline V gene (reference sequence). CDR3: CASSLLAGKGFTEAFF. The CDR3, as DNA: TGTGCCAGCAGCCTTCTGGCAGGGAAGGGGTTCACTGAAGCTTTCTTT.

This clone was detected many times. The chain recombines TRBV5-1 with TRBJ1-2, with a tentative D call TRBD1 (5 bases). The germline CDR1 and CDR2 sequences are SGHRS and YFSETQ. The CDR3 is 15 amino acids. Trimming removed 5 bases from V and 4 bases from J, with 18 bases in between. CDR3 sequence: CASRGQGSFSYGYTF. The CDR3 DNA is TGCGCCAGCAGGGGCCAGGGATCTTTTAGCTATGGCTACACCTTC. Full variable domain (missing parts from reference TRBV5-1 and TRBJ1-2): KAGVTQTPRYLIKTRGQQVTLSCSPISGHRSVSWYQQTPGQGLQFLFEYFSETQRNKGNFPGRFSGRQFSNSRSEMNVSTLELGDSALYLCASRGQGSFSYGYTFGSGTRLTVV.

This clone was recorded many times. The chain joins TRBV2 to TRBJ1-4; no reliable D call. Germline V CDR1 and CDR2: SNHLY, FYNNEI. V was shortened by 6 bases and J by 7 bases, with 18 bases between the two germline ends. This CDR3 has 15 residues. The CDR3 DNA is TGTGCCAGCAGCCATAAATCGGGTGATGGTGAAAAACTGTTTTTT. Residues: CASSHKSGDGEKLFF.

This clone was detected many times. The chain links TRBV29-1 to TRBJ1-4; D perhaps matches TRBD1 (5 bases). V shed 1 base and J shed 9 bases, with 15 bases lying between them. Germline V gene lookup returns CDR1 SQVTM and CDR2 ANQGSEA. The CDR3 is 14 amino acids. CDR3 sequence (DNA): TGCAGCGTTGAAGGACCGGGGGTAGGGAAAAAACTGTTTTTT. Translating it yields CSVEGPGVGKKLFF.

This clone was counted ten times or more. The chain combines TRBV28 with TRBJ2-3; weak D call: TRBD2 (5 bases). The CDR3 loop spans 15 amino acids. Germline values: CDR1 MDHEN, CDR2 SYDVKM. V shed 3 bases and J shed 4 bases, with 14 bases lying between them. The CDR3 region is CASSLVRLASDTQYF. The CDR3 nucleotides read TGTGCCAGCAGTTTGGTTAGGCTAGCCTCAGATACGCAGTATTTT.

In this sample, this clone turned up many times. The CDR3 is CASSAGTSDINEQFF. The CDR3 region has the DNA TGTGCCAGCAGCGCCGGGACTAGCGATATAAATGAGCAGTTCTTC. The chain is built from TRBV6-2 or TRBV6-3 and TRBJ2-1; 10 positions agree with TRBD2. The J segment lost 7 bases and the V segment lost 6 bases, leaving 9 bases of the junction unmatched. Per germline, CDR1 MNHEY and CDR2 SVGEGT. The CDR3 extends over 15 amino acids.

This clone was counted many times. CDR3 region: CASVGTSGRAYRPDTDTQYF. DNA of the CDR3: TGTGCTAGTGTCGGGACTAGCGGGAGGGCCTACCGTCCGGACACAGATACGCAGTATTTT. The chain combines TRBV12-5 with TRBJ2-3; the match to TRBD2 covers 16 bases. The CDR3 loop spans 20 amino acids. CDR1 is LGHNT and CDR2 is FRNRAP in the germline V gene. V shed 7 bases and J 2 bases; nucleotides not matched to a gene: 15.

This clone was seen at least ten times. The J gene is TRBJ2-7, the V gene TRBV19; D is possibly TRBD1 (5 bases). Germline-derived CDR1 and CDR2 are LNHDA and SQIVND (reference sequence). V was shortened by 4 bases and J by 3 bases, with 10 bases between the two germline ends. The CDR3 consists of 13 residues. The CDR3 protein is CASSKGYHYEQYF. The DNA of the CDR3 is TGTGCCAGTAGTAAGGGGTATCACTACGAGCAGTACTTC. Drawing the rest from reference TRBV19 and TRBJ2-7, the complete variable domain is DGGITQSPKYLFRKEGQNVTLSCEQNLNHDAMYWYRQDPGQGLRLIYYSQIVNDFQKGDIAEGYSVSREKKESFPLTVTSAQKNPTAFYLCASSKGYHYEQYFGPGTRLTVT.

This clone was recorded many times. This sequence joins TRBV10-3 and TRBJ1-1, with TRBD1 identical over 7 bases. V dropped 0 bases and J dropped 2; count of bases not matched to a gene: 3. The CDR3 has 15 amino acids. In germline, CDR1 is ENHRY, CDR2 SYGVKD. As DNA, the CDR3 is TGTGCCATCAGTGAGTCGAGGGACAGCAACACTGAAGCTTTCTTT. This gives the protein CAISESRDSNTEAFF.

This clone was recorded at least ten times. This chain links TRBV12-3 or TRBV12-4 with TRBJ1-5; 8 bases map to TRBD1. J gave up 4 bases and V 6 bases, and 5 bases lay outside the gene matches. The CDR3 totals 14 residues. The CDR3 nucleotides are TGTGCCAGCAGCCCCGGGACAGGAAATCAGCCCCAGCATTTT. Translated, it gives CASSPGTGNQPQHF.

This clone appeared many times. This chain joins TRBV18 and TRBJ2-1; 8 bases map to TRBD2. Unmatched junction bases numbered 9, after V lost 2 bases and J lost 3 bases. Germline V gene lookup returns CDR1 KGHSH and CDR2 LQKENI. The CDR3 runs 17 residues. For the CDR3, the DNA is TGTGCCAGCTCACCAGGGGGGACTAGGGTTTTCTACAATGAGCAGTTCTTC. Protein: CASSPGGTRVFYNEQFF.

The table lists this clone with many counts. The chain recombines TRBV12-3 or TRBV12-4 with TRBJ1-3; the D gene is possibly TRBD1 (5 bases). The CDR3 sequence is 17 residues long. The germline V and J ends were trimmed by 0 bases and 0 bases, with 12 bases remaining between them. The CDR3 DNA follows: TGTGCCAGCAGTTTAGCGGGACTGTCCCACTCTGGAAACACCATATATTTT. It codes for CASSLAGLSHSGNTIYF.

This clone appeared many times. This chain links TRBV24-1 with TRBJ2-1; 9 bases fit TRBD1. This CDR3 has 12 residues. The germline V gene encodes CDR1 KGHDR and CDR2 SFDVKD. V was clipped by 3 bases and J by 13 bases; unmatched bases: 3. CDR3 amino acids: CATSDADRGQFF. The CDR3 nucleotides read TGTGCCACCAGTGATGCGGACAGGGGACAGTTCTTC.

This clone has a count of ten or more. The gene calls are TRBV7-9 and TRBJ1-2; D not resolved. Germline V gene lookup returns CDR1 SEHNR and CDR2 FQNEAQ (reference sequence). CDR3 length: 12 residues. Trimming stripped 1 base from V and 8 bases from J, with 8 bases between. CDR3 in amino acids: CASSLEGTGYTF. For the CDR3, the DNA is TGTGCCAGCAGCTTAGAGGGTACAGGCTACACCTTC.

The CDR3 here is CSVGASGSSYEQYF. The CDR3 nucleotides read TGCAGCGTTGGGGCCAGCGGGAGCTCCTACGAGCAGTACTTC. The chain is built from TRBV29-1 and TRBJ2-7; 8 bases fit TRBD2. V shed 4 bases and J 0 bases; nucleotides not matched to a gene: 5. The length of the CDR3 is 14 residues. Germline loops: CDR1 SQVTM, CDR2 ANQGSEA.

This clone was recorded at least ten times. The V gene is TRBV7-2, the J gene TRBJ1-1, with 9 bases identical to TRBD1. Per germline, CDR1 SGHTA and CDR2 FQGNSA. This CDR3 is 13 amino acids long. V trimming: 4 bases; J trimming: 7 bases; junction bases outside the gene matches: 4. The CDR3 DNA reads TGTGCCAGCAGCTCACAGGGGGCCGGTGAAGCTTTCTTT. Amino acids: CASSSQGAGEAFF.

The genes are TRBV5-1 and TRBJ2-1; TRBD2 might be the D (6 bases). The CDR3 runs to 14 residues. V lost 5 bases, J lost 10 bases, and 19 bases lay in between. Germline V gives CDR1 SGHRS, CDR2 YFSETQ. CDR3 loop: CASSSSFGGVEQFF. The DNA for the CDR3 is TGCGCCAGCAGTTCTTCTTTCGGGGGAGTCGAGCAGTTCTTC.

This clone was picked up many times. V is TRBV4-3 and J is TRBJ2-1, with 8 bases that match TRBD1. This CDR3 is 17 amino acids long. J was trimmed by 7 bases and V by 0 bases; bases with no gene match: 11. Germline V gene lookup returns CDR1 LGHNA and CDR2 YSLEER. Here the CDR3 DNA reads TGCGCCAGCAGCCAAGAAGCCGGACAGGGAGGTGGGAATGAGCAGTTCTTC. It encodes CASSQEAGQGGGNEQFF.

Many counts were recorded for this clone. The V gene is TRBV5-1, the J gene TRBJ1-3; 7 bases fit TRBD1. This CDR3 is 17 amino acids long. V lost 0 bases, J lost 0 bases, and 6 bases stayed unmatched. Germline V gene lookup returns CDR1 SGHRS and CDR2 YFSETQ. The CDR3 here is CASSLAGQRPSGNTIYF. CDR3 in DNA: TGCGCCAGCAGCTTGGCGGGACAGCGACCCTCTGGAAACACCATATATTTT.

This clone has more than one count but fewer than ten. Written as DNA, the CDR3 is TGCGCCAGCAGTAGAGAGGGTTTAGACAAAAACATTCAGTACTTC. Translating gives CASSREGLDKNIQYF. The genes are TRBV5-1 and TRBJ2-4, with D perhaps TRBD2 (5 bases). Trimming left V 5 bases short and J 3 bases short, with 15 bases between. Germline-derived CDR1 and CDR2 are SGHRS and YFSETQ. The length of the CDR3 is 15 residues.